One sample yielded the 17 T cell receptor beta chains listed below, sequenced in a study of Graves' ophthalmopathy and Graves' hyperthyroidism. Researchers took RNA transcripts and amplified TCR beta CDR3 regions from them. HTBI primers primed a first-round RT-PCR, and a second-round multiplex PCR followed. TCRdb re-analysed the multiplex PCR reads in MiXCR, keeping a single row per CDR3 protein. The sample carries roughly 700,000 distinct CDR3 sequences, roughly two fifths recorded once. The sample taken for sequencing was peripheral blood. Receptors originate from an adult man with Graves' ophthalmopathy.

The V call is TRBV15, the J call TRBJ1-6; D remains ambiguous. The CDR3 contains 14 residues. The V gene lost 7 bases and the J gene lost 7 bases, with 14 bases spanning the gap. Germline values: CDR1 LNHNV, CDR2 YYDKDF (reference sequence). The CDR3: CATNSLTWNSPLHF. The DNA for the CDR3 is TGTGCCACCAACAGCTTGACGTGGAATTCACCCCTCCACTTT.

The chain uses TRBV15 and TRBJ1-2, with 8 nucleotides matching TRBD1. The CDR3 spans 17 residues. CDR1 LNHNV and CDR2 YYDKDF come from the germline V gene (reference sequence). Germline trimming cut 3 bases from V and 6 bases from J; bases unmatched to any gene: 15. The CDR3 nucleotides read TGTGCCACCAGCAGGGGGGACAGGAGGGCCCTCAACCATGGCTACACCTTC. It encodes CATSRGDRRALNHGYTF.

With regard to this clonotype: A much larger clone is a single base away; this may be a read error. The chain combines TRBV7-3 with TRBJ2-5, with a weak D call TRBD2 (7 bases). Germline V gives CDR1 SGHTA, CDR2 FQGTGA. This CDR3 is 15 amino acids long. V was clipped by 0 bases and J by 4 bases, with 12 bases between them. In nucleotides, the CDR3 is TGTGCCAGCAGCTTAACGGGGGGGCGTTTAGAGACCCAGTACTTC. The encoded protein is CASSLTGGRLETQYF.

The gene calls are TRBV24-1 and TRBJ1-5; D is perhaps TRBD1 (6 bases). Germline V CDR1 and CDR2: KGHDR, SFDVKD. The CDR3 runs to 13 residues. The CDR3, as DNA: TGTGCGTTGGACAGCCCGGGCGATCAGCCCCAGCATTTT. Translation: CALDSPGDQPQHF.

V and J are TRBV20-1 and TRBJ1-3; D not resolved. From germline, CDR1 is DFQATT and CDR2 SNEGSKA (reference sequence). V lost 0 bases to trimming and J lost 3 bases, with 9 bases between them. The CDR3 is made up of 14 amino acids. CDR3 sequence: CSARDRSIGNTIYF. DNA for the CDR3: TGCAGTGCTAGAGATCGAAGTATTGGAAACACCATATATTTT.

The genes are TRBV20-1 and TRBJ2-5; 8 positions match TRBD1. From germline, CDR1 is DFQATT and CDR2 SNEGSKA (reference sequence). V lost 2 bases to trimming and J lost 3 bases; unmatched junction nucleotides: 5. This CDR3 is built from 14 residues. The CDR3 region has the DNA TGCAGTGCTAGAAACCGGGACAGGAAAGAGACCCAGTACTTC. Protein product: CSARNRDRKETQYF.

This clonotype came up a few times. The V gene is TRBV19, the J gene TRBJ2-2; D is unresolved. The CDR3 contains 15 residues. CDR1 and CDR2 from the germline V gene are LNHDA and SQIVND (reference sequence). Trimming stripped 2 bases from V and 0 bases from J, with 7 bases between. The CDR3 coding sequence is TGTGCCAGTAGTATAAGCAGTGCGAACACCGGGGAGCTGTTTTTT. Amino acids: CASSISSANTGELFF.

V gene TRBV10-3 combines with J gene TRBJ1-1; 7 bases are a match to TRBD1. Trimming at V came to 10 bases and at J to 1 base, leaving 6 bases not matched to a gene. The CDR3 extends over 13 amino acids. In germline, CDR1 is ENHRY, CDR2 SYGVKD. CDR3 region: CASEGQWNTEAFF. DNA of the CDR3: TGTGCCAGCGAGGGACAGTGGAACACTGAAGCTTTCTTT.

This chain uses TRBV20-1 with TRBJ1-2, with D unclear. This CDR3 region has 12 residues. Trimming took off 1 base at V and 13 bases at J, with 16 bases between the two ends. Germline V gene lookup returns CDR1 DFQATT and CDR2 SNEGSKA (reference sequence). The CDR3 sequence is CSARGSQNGGTF. The CDR3 DNA reads TGCAGTGCTAGAGGGAGCCAGAACGGTGGCACCTTC.

As concerns this clonotype: The junction and the germline gene differ at one end; a read error may be behind it. This chain uses TRBV10-1 with TRBJ1-5, with 9 positions matching TRBD1. This CDR3 has 17 residues. Germline CDR1 and CDR2: WNHNN and SYGVQD (reference sequence). CDR3 sequence reads: CASSVGTGSRSIQPQHF. The DNA for the CDR3 is TGCGCCAGCAGTGTAGGGACAGGGAGCAGGAGCATTCAGCCCCAGCATTTT.

The genes are TRBV10-3 and TRBJ1-1; maybe TRBD1 (5 bases). The CDR3 length is 13 residues. Trimming stripped 10 bases from V and 3 bases from J, with 15 bases between. The germline V gene encodes CDR1 ENHRY and CDR2 SYGVKD. CDR3 in DNA: TGTGCCAGCTCTTGGGGGTTGGACACTGAAGCTTTCTTT. It is translated as CASSWGLDTEAFF.

This clonotype turned up a few times. CDR3 in DNA: TGCAGCGTTGGCGGACAGGGGGTGGCTCCAGAGCAGTACTTC. Encoded protein: CSVGGQGVAPEQYF. The V gene is TRBV29-1, the J gene TRBJ2-7; 10 bases match TRBD1. The CDR3 extends over 14 amino acids. Germline V gives CDR1 SQVTM, CDR2 ANQGSEA. The V segment lost 4 bases and the J segment 7 bases; nucleotides outside the gene matches: 10.

The chain is built from TRBV25-1 and TRBJ1-1; D may be TRBD1 (5 bases). V dropped 3 bases and J dropped 8 bases, with 25 bases sitting between them. CDR1 and CDR2 (germline): MGHDK, SYGVNS. The CDR3 is made up of 17 amino acids. The CDR3 bases are TGTGCCAGCAGTGATAGTGCCGGGGAGCTGGATAGGGGAGAAGCTTTCTTT. Residues: CASSDSAGELDRGEAFF.

This clonotype came up many times. The chain employs TRBV9 and TRBJ1-1; tentative D call: TRBD1 (5 bases). Germline V gene sequence: CDR1 SGDLS, CDR2 YYNGEE. The CDR3 loop spans 15 amino acids. Trimming removed 0 bases from V and 5 bases from J, with 14 bases in between. The CDR3 bases are TGTGCCAGCAGCGTAGAAGGCAGGGAAGAAACTGAAGCTTTCTTT. Its protein product is CASSVEGREETEAFF.

V and J are TRBV5-4 and TRBJ1-1; TRBD1 is a possible D gene (5 bases). The length of the CDR3 is 15 residues. The germline V gene has CDR1 SGHNT and CDR2 YYREEE (reference sequence). Trimming stripped 4 bases from V and 5 bases from J, with 18 bases between. The chain's CDR3 is CASSPLGGEETEAFF. CDR3 DNA: TGTGCCAGCAGCCCCCTCGGAGGGGAGGAGACTGAAGCTTTCTTT.

There are a few counts of this clonotype. The V call is TRBV6-2 or TRBV6-3, the J call TRBJ1-1; D unclear. Germline CDR1 is MNHEY and CDR2 is SVGEGT. CDR3 length: 18 amino acids. V was clipped by 7 bases and J by 2 bases, with 26 bases between them. The CDR3 region is CASTWRNPGSGNNTEAFF. The CDR3 bases are TGTGCCAGCACCTGGAGGAATCCGGGATCGGGGAATAACACTGAAGCTTTCTTT.

This clonotype was detected only once. The conserved phenylalanine or tryptophan normally closing the CDR3 is absent here, so this likely arose from a read error. The J gene is TRBJ1-2, the V gene TRBV7-9; D not resolved. The CDR3 has 14 amino acids. V lost 3 bases and J 4 bases, leaving 12 bases between the germline ends. Germline V gene sequence: CDR1 SEHNR, CDR2 FQNEAQ (reference sequence). The CDR3 region has the DNA TGTGCCAGCAGCTTCCCAGCGACTACCTATGGCTACACCCTC. Amino acids: CASSFPATTYGYTL.